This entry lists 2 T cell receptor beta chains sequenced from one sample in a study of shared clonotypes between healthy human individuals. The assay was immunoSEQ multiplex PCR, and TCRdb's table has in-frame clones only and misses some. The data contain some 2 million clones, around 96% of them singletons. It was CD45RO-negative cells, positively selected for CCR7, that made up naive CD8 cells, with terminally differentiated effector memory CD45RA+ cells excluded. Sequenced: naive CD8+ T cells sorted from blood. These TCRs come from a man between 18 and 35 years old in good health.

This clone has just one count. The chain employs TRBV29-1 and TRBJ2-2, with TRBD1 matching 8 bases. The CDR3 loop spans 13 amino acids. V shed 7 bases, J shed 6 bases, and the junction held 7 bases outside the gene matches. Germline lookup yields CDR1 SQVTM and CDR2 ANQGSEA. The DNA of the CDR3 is TGCAGCGCGGACAGGGCAGTCTCCGGGGAGCTGTTTTTT. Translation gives CSADRAVSGELFF.

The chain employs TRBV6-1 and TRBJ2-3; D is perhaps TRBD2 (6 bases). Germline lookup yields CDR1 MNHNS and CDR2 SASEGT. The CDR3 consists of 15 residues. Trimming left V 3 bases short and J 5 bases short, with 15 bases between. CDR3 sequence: CASSDWVGLEDTQYF. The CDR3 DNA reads TGTGCCAGCAGTGATTGGGTGGGACTTGAAGATACGCAGTATTTT.